Listed below are T cell receptor beta chains from one sample, sequenced in a study of T cells in localized non-small cell lung cancer. Produced via immunoSEQ multiplex PCR; TCRdb's table is partial and in-frame only. The sample holds some 1,800 clones, approximately 23% seen once. The specimen was normal lung tissue next to the tumor, collected before any cancer treatment. The receptors were sampled from a man aged 18 to 49 with stage I lung adenocarcinoma. Each CDR3 is given with its conserved first and last residue. D genes are given only for firm matches. Not every row has a clone size; where given, it reads once, few, many or a size class.

V gene: TRBV11-3
J gene: TRBJ2-7
D gene: TRBD1
clone size: medium-sized
CDR3 protein: CASSPRLGQGYEQYF
CDR3 DNA: TGTGCCAGCAGCCCCCGGTTGGGACAGGGCTACGAGCAGTACTTC

V gene: TRBV11-3
J gene: TRBJ2-1
D gene: .
clone size: few
CDR3 protein: CASSSPRTETYNEQFF
CDR3 DNA: TGTGCCAGCAGCTCTCCTAGGACGGAAACCTACAATGAGCAGTTCTTC

V gene: TRBV6-8
J gene: TRBJ2-7
D gene: TRBD2
clone size: few
CDR3 protein: CASSMDGTNSEQYF
CDR3 DNA: TGTGCCAGCAGTATGGACGGGACTAACTCCGAGCAGTACTTC

V gene: TRBV6-8
J gene: TRBJ2-5
D gene: .
clone size: medium-sized
CDR3 protein: CASSYSGQIQETQYF
CDR3 DNA: TGTGCCAGCAGTTACTCTGGTCAGATCCAAGAGACCCAGTACTTC

V gene: TRBV19
J gene: TRBJ2-6
D gene: .
clone size: .
CDR3 protein: CASSRPGAFTGANVLTF
CDR3 DNA: TGTGCCAGTAGTCGTCCAGGGGCCTTCACTGGGGCCAACGTCCTGACTTTC

V gene: TRBV28
J gene: TRBJ1-5
D gene: .
clone size: .
CDR3 protein: CATGRDTNQPQHF
CDR3 DNA: TGTGCCACCGGGAGGGACACTAATCAGCCCCAGCATTTT

V gene: TRBV30
J gene: TRBJ1-3
D gene: .
clone size: .
CDR3 protein: CAWSRGVLSGNTIYF
CDR3 DNA: TGTGCCTGGAGTAGGGGGGTACTCTCTGGAAACACCATATATTTT

V gene: TRBV19
J gene: TRBJ2-1
D gene: .
clone size: once
CDR3 protein: CASSIPYNEQFF
CDR3 DNA: TGTGCCAGTAGTATACCGTACAATGAGCAGTTCTTC

V gene: TRBV6-8
J gene: TRBJ2-5
D gene: .
clone size: few
CDR3 protein: CASAPDRQETQYF
CDR3 DNA: TGTGCCAGCGCCCCGGACAGACAAGAGACCCAGTACTTC

V gene: TRBV19
J gene: TRBJ1-2
D gene: .
clone size: .
CDR3 protein: CAASRDNPYGYTF
CDR3 DNA: TGTGCCGCGTCCCGGGACAATCCATATGGCTACACCTTC

V gene: TRBV14
J gene: TRBJ1-2
D gene: TRBD1
clone size: few
CDR3 protein: CASSPGTANYGYTF
CDR3 DNA: TGTGCCAGCAGCCCGGGGACAGCTAACTATGGCTACACCTTC

V gene: TRBV29-1
J gene: TRBJ1-1
D gene: .
clone size: few
CDR3 protein: CSVVPGQFEAFF
CDR3 DNA: TGCAGCGTTGTCCCGGGACAATTTGAAGCTTTCTTT

V gene: TRBV11-3
J gene: TRBJ2-3
D gene: .
clone size: large
CDR3 protein: CASSFSDSYTDTQYF
CDR3 DNA: TGTGCCAGCAGCTTCAGCGACTCCTACACAGATACGCAGTATTTT

V gene: TRBV12-5
J gene: TRBJ1-5
D gene: .
clone size: medium-sized
CDR3 protein: CASTQTGGRGQPQHF
CDR3 DNA: TGTGCCAGCACCCAAACCGGGGGGCGAGGCCAGCCCCAGCATTTT

V gene: TRBV15
J gene: TRBJ1-2
D gene: .
clone size: once
CDR3 protein: CATSGRTTGLPYTF
CDR3 DNA: TGTGCCACCAGCGGGAGGACTACAGGTCTTCCTTACACCTTC